Below, 4 T cell receptor beta chains from the same sample are listed, as sequenced in a study of shared clonotypes between healthy human individuals. Naive CD8 cells, CD45RO-negative and positively selected for CCR7, excluded terminally differentiated effector memory CD45RA+ cells. Libraries were prepared by immunoSEQ multiplex PCR; TCRdb keeps only in-frame clonotypes and omits some of them. The sample holds 600,000 or so clones, 85% to 95% seen once. The sample was naive CD8+ T cells sorted from blood. Receptor source: a woman aged 25-40 years in good health.

The chain joins TRBV5-8 to TRBJ2-7; D remains unclear. The V gene's germline CDR1 is SGHTS and CDR2 YDEGEE. V shed 7 bases and J shed 4 bases, with 12 bases lying between them. This CDR3 is built from 12 residues. Written as DNA, the CDR3 is TGTGCCAGCCGGCCTAGTTCATACGAGCAGTACTTC. Its protein is CASRPSSYEQYF.

This clone has just a few counts. V gene TRBV5-4 combines with J gene TRBJ1-1, with D hard to call. The CDR3 sequence is 13 residues long. The V gene lost 2 bases and the J gene lost 3 bases, with 8 bases spanning the gap. CDR1 is SGHNT, CDR2 YYREEE, per germline (reference sequence). This chain's CDR3 is CASSFTSDTEAFF. The CDR3 bases are TGTGCCAGCAGCTTCACATCAGACACTGAAGCTTTCTTT.

DNA of the CDR3: TGTGCCACTACGGACTTGAGCTCCTACGAGCAGTACTTC. Translating it yields CATTDLSSYEQYF. The rearrangement joins TRBV6-5 to TRBJ2-7, with D possibly being TRBD2 (5 bases). V dropped 10 bases and J dropped 0 bases, with 13 bases sitting between them. The germline gives CDR1 MNHEY, CDR2 SVGAGI. The CDR3 sequence is 13 residues long.

This chain connects TRBV15 to TRBJ1-5; perhaps TRBD1 as D (5 bases). This CDR3 is 15 amino acids long. Germline lookup yields CDR1 LNHNV and CDR2 YYDKDF (reference sequence). Deletions cut 3 bases from V and 1 base from J, with 10 bases between. CDR3: CATSRDRDSNQPQHF. The CDR3 DNA follows: TGTGCCACCAGCAGGGACCGGGACAGCAATCAGCCCCAGCATTTT.